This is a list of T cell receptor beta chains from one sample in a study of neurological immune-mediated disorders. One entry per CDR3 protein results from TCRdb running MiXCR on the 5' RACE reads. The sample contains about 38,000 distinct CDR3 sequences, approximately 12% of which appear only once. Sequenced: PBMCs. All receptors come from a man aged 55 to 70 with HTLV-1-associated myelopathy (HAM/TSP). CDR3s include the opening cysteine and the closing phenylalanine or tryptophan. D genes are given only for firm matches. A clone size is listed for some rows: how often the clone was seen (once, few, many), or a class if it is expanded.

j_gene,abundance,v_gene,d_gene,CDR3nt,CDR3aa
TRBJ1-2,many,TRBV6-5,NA,TGTGCCAGCAGTTATGGGGCCGGTAACTATGGCTACACCTTC,CASSYGAGNYGYTF
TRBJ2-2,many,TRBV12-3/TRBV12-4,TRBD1,TGTGCCAGCAGTTTACAGGGGGCTAACACCGGGGAGCTGTTTTTT,CASSLQGANTGELFF
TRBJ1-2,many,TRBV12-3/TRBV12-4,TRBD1,TGTGCCAGCAGTTCAAGCCCTGGGACAGGGAGAGGCTACACCTTC,CASSSSPGTGRGYTF
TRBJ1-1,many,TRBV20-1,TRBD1,TGCAGTGCTAGTCCCTCGACAGGGATGAACACTGAAGCTTTCTTT,CSASPSTGMNTEAFF
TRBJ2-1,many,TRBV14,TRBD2,TGTGCCAGCAGCCAAGATCGGGGACTAACGAATGAGCAGTTCTTC,CASSQDRGLTNEQFF
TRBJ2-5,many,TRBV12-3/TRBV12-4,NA,TGTGCCAGCAGTTTAGCGACCAGTAGGCGGATGGGTCAAGAGACCCAGTACTTC,CASSLATSRRMGQETQYF
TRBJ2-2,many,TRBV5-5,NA,TGTGCCAGCAGCTTGGGACGTTTGAACACCGGGGAGCTGTTTTTT,CASSLGRLNTGELFF
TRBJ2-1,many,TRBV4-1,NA,TGCGCCAGCAGCCAGGCGGACATGGGTTTTTCCTACAATGAGCAGTTCTTC,CASSQADMGFSYNEQFF
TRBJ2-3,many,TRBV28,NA,TGTGCCAGCAGTTTTGGGTGGGGTAGCCCAGCAAGCACAGATACGCAGTATTTT,CASSFGWGSPASTDTQYF
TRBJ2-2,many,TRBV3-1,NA,TGTGCCAGCAGCCGCGACAGAACCGGGGAGCTGTTTTTT,CASSRDRTGELFF
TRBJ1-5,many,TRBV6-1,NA,TGTGCCAGCAATGCAGGGATTGGACAGCCCCAGCATTTT,CASNAGIGQPQHF
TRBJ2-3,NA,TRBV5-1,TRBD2,TGCGCCAGCAGCAAGGGGACTAGCGGGAGATTGGGCACAGATACGCAGTATTTT,CASSKGTSGRLGTDTQYF
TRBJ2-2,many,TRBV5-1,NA,TGCGCCAGCGGGCTTGGGGGGAGATCGAACACCGGGGAGCTGTTTTTT,CASGLGGRSNTGELFF
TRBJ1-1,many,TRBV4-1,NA,TGCGCCAGCAGCCAATCATGGGGGGATACTGAAGCTTTCTTT,CASSQSWGDTEAFF
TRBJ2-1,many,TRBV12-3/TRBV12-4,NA,TGTGCCAGCACCAACCACGGCCCGGGGGAGCAGTTCTTC,CASTNHGPGEQFF
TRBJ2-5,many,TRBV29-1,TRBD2,TGCAGCGTTGAAGGGGGCCCGGGACTAGCGGCTCAAGAGACCCAGTACTTC,CSVEGGPGLAAQETQYF
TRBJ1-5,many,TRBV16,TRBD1,TGTGCCAGCAGCCGGGACAGGGGGCAGCCCCAGCATTTT,CASSRDRGQPQHF
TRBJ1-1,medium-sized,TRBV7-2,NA,TGTGCCAGCAGCTTAGCGCCAGCGAACACTGAAGCTTTCTTT,CASSLAPANTEAFF
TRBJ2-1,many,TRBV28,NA,TGTGCCAGCAGTTCACGACACCTACGGGACATCCGAGGAACCTTCAATGAGCAGTTCTTC,CASSSRHLRDIRGTFNEQFF
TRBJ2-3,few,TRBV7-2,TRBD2,TGTGCCAGCAGCCCGACTAGCGGGACGGGTACGCAGTATTTT,CASSPTSGTGTQYF
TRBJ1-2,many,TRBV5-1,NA,TGCGCCAGCAGCTTGGCGGACGGTAGCTATGGCTACACCTTC,CASSLADGSYGYTF
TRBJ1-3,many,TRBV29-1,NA,TGCAGCGCCGCGGGAATTGGAAACACCATATATTTT,CSAAGIGNTIYF